Presented here are 30 T cell receptor beta chains from one specimen sequenced in a study of shared clonotypes between healthy human individuals. Data came from immunoSEQ multiplex PCR; TCRdb stores just in-frame clones and leaves some out. The sample contains a few million clones, about 92% of which appear only once. Sequenced material: naive CD4+ T cells from PBMCs. Indicated subset: CD45RA+ positively selected. These receptors were taken from a man younger than 35 in good health. Some clones in this sample may be carry-over from other donors' samples.

The chain has TRBV19 and TRBJ1-3, with D possibly TRBD1 on 5 matching bases. The germline gives CDR1 LNHDA, CDR2 SQIVND (reference sequence). The CDR3 runs to 17 residues. The ends were cut back, 3 bases at V and 0 bases at J, with 15 bases in the middle. The CDR3 region is CASSIGLWGSSGNTIYF. In DNA form, the CDR3 reads TGTGCCAGTAGTATCGGGTTGTGGGGCAGCTCTGGAAACACCATATATTTT.

The DNA of the CDR3 is TGCGCCAGCAGCGACCGAGTAGGACCGACTCAGAGCTACAATGAGCAGTTCTTC. It is translated as CASSDRVGPTQSYNEQFF. The chain recombines TRBV5-1 with TRBJ2-1; D is undetermined. V was clipped by 4 bases and J by 3 bases, with 23 bases between them. Germline V gives CDR1 SGHRS, CDR2 YFSETQ. The CDR3 is 18 amino acids.

This chain joins TRBV7-9 and TRBJ1-5; perhaps TRBD1 as D (5 bases). Germline CDR1 and CDR2: SEHNR and FQNEAQ (reference sequence). V was shortened by 7 bases and J by 3 bases, with 7 bases between the two germline ends. This CDR3 spans 12 amino acids. CDR3 amino acids: CASTRDNQPQHF. The CDR3 DNA reads TGTGCCAGCACCAGGGACAATCAGCCCCAGCATTTT.

The chain joins TRBV5-4 to TRBJ2-5; D is unresolved. Germline V gene sequence: CDR1 SGHNT, CDR2 YYREEE (reference sequence). CDR3 length: 13 residues. Deletions cut 1 base from V and 3 bases from J, with 7 bases between. This CDR3 is CASSLPYEETQYF. The DNA of the CDR3 is TGTGCCAGCAGCTTGCCGTATGAAGAGACCCAGTACTTC.

This chain connects TRBV19 to TRBJ2-1; 7 bases fit TRBD1. CDR1 and CDR2 from the germline V gene are LNHDA and SQIVND (reference sequence). V shed 4 bases and J 8 bases; nucleotides not matched to a gene: 2. This CDR3 comprises 12 residues. CDR3 nucleotides: TGTGCCAGTAGTACCCAGGGGGATGAGCAGTTCTTC. Protein: CASSTQGDEQFF.

The chain recombines TRBV28 with TRBJ2-1; the D call may be TRBD1 or TRBD2 (5 bases each). CDR1 is MDHEN, CDR2 SYDVKM, per germline. The CDR3 spans 14 residues. Trimming took off 2 bases at V and 4 bases at J, with 9 bases between the two ends. The CDR3 region has the DNA TGTGCCAGCAGTTTAGGGGGTAGGTACAATGAGCAGTTCTTC. Translating it yields CASSLGGRYNEQFF. Supplemented by reference TRBV28 and TRBJ2-1, the full variable domain reads DVKVTQSSRYLVKRTGEKVFLECVQDMDHENMFWYRQDPGLGLRLIYFSYDVKMKEKGDIPEGYSVSREKKERFSLILESASTNQTSMYLCASSLGGRYNEQFFGPGTRLTVL.

V gene TRBV5-8 combines with J gene TRBJ1-1; D unclear. The ends were cut back, 0 bases at V and 6 bases at J, with 9 bases in the middle. Per the germline V gene, CDR1 is SGHTS and CDR2 is YDEGEE. The CDR3 contains 13 residues. The CDR3 DNA reads as TGTGCCAGCAGCTTGGGCTTTACAGCTGAAGCTTTCTTT. Its translation is CASSLGFTAEAFF.

The genes are TRBV6-1 and TRBJ1-2; TRBD1 might be the D (6 bases). The germline V and J ends were trimmed by 7 bases and 5 bases, with 17 bases remaining between them. This CDR3 spans 14 amino acids. The germline V gene has CDR1 MNHNS and CDR2 SASEGT. The CDR3 loop is CASNQRGWQYGYTF. The CDR3 DNA reads as TGTGCCAGCAATCAAAGGGGGTGGCAATATGGCTACACCTTC.

The chain joins TRBV28 to TRBJ2-5, with 14 bases aligning to TRBD2. With 8 bases clipped from V and 4 bases from J, the junction kept 0 bases outside the gene matches. This CDR3 has 13 amino acids. The germline V gene has CDR1 MDHEN and CDR2 SYDVKM. The CDR3 sequence is CASGTSGRETQYF. The CDR3 region has the DNA TGTGCCAGCGGGACTAGCGGGAGAGAGACCCAGTACTTC.

The rearrangement uses TRBV7-3 and TRBJ2-7; D not resolved. The germline gives CDR1 SGHTA, CDR2 FQGTGA. Trimming pared 2 bases from V and 2 bases from J, leaving 13 bases between. The length of the CDR3 is 15 residues. The CDR3 DNA reads as TGTGCCAGCAGCTTAGGGCCAGGTTCGACCTACGAGCAGTACTTC. Protein: CASSLGPGSTYEQYF.

V is TRBV11-3 and J is TRBJ2-1; D not resolved. Looked up from germline, CDR1 is SGHNT and CDR2 is YENEEA. Trimming stripped 4 bases from V and 0 bases from J, with 10 bases between. CDR3 length equals 15 residues. DNA for the CDR3: TGTGCCAGCAGCTCCCTGCCGAGCTCCTACAATGAGCAGTTCTTC. This sequence encodes CASSSLPSSYNEQFF. Using reference TRBV11-3 and TRBJ2-1 for the parts outside the CDR3, the full variable domain is EAGVVQSPRYKIIEKKQPVAFWCNPISGHNTLYWYLQNLGQGPELLIRYENEEAVDDSQLPKDRFSAERLKGVDSTLKIQPAELGDSAVYLCASSSLPSSYNEQFFGPGTRLTVL.

The genes are TRBV4-2 and TRBJ1-5; unclear D gene. Germline lookup yields CDR1 LGHNA and CDR2 YNFKEQ. Trimming took off 1 base at V and 0 bases at J, with 7 bases between the two ends. The CDR3 spans 15 residues. The CDR3 DNA reads as TGTGCCAGCAGCCAAGTCAGAAATAGCAATCAGCCCCAGCATTTT. It encodes CASSQVRNSNQPQHF.

This clone was counted only a few times. CDR3 protein: CASSPRTSSNEQFF. The CDR3 nucleotides are TGTGCCAGCAGCCCACGGACTAGCTCCAATGAGCAGTTCTTC. The chain employs TRBV7-3 and TRBJ2-1; 8 bases are a match to TRBD2. The germline V gene encodes CDR1 SGHTA and CDR2 FQGTGA. V was clipped by 5 bases and J by 6 bases; unmatched bases: 6. This CDR3 contains 14 residues.

This clone was detected only a few times. This chain links TRBV7-2 with TRBJ1-1; D gene ambiguous. Between the trimmed V and J ends, which lost 1 base and 3 bases, there was a span of 12 bases. The CDR3 runs to 15 residues. Looked up from germline, CDR1 is SGHTA and CDR2 is FQGNSA. The CDR3 DNA follows: TGTGCCAGCAGCTTAGTGTCCCGGTTGGACACTGAAGCTTTCTTT. This sequence encodes CASSLVSRLDTEAFF.

This clone was seen a handful of times. This chain connects TRBV20-1 to TRBJ1-1; D is ambiguous. Germline CDR1 DFQATT, CDR2 SNEGSKA (reference sequence). Trimming took 7 bases from V and 4 from J, leaving 10 bases between them. This CDR3 comprises 11 residues. CDR3 protein: CSGLESTEAFF. CDR3 bases: TGCAGTGGCCTGGAGAGCACTGAAGCTTTCTTT.

The genes are TRBV2 and TRBJ2-5, with D unresolved. The germline V gene has CDR1 SNHLY and CDR2 FYNNEI. The CDR3 contains 14 residues. Trimming removed 0 bases at V and 5 bases at J, with 10 bases between. DNA for the CDR3: TGTGCCAGCAGTGAAGCCGCCCCCTCGGAGACCCAGTACTTC. It codes for CASSEAAPSETQYF. Complete variable domain (other parts from reference TRBV2 and TRBJ2-5): EPEVTQTPSHQVTQMGQEVILRCVPISNHLYFYWYRQILGQKVEFLVSFYNNEISEKSEIFDDQFSVERPDGSNFTLKIRSTKLEDSAMYFCASSEAAPSETQYFGPGTRLLVL.

V and J are TRBV5-5 and TRBJ2-1, with D possibly being TRBD2 (6 bases). CDR1 is SGHKS, CDR2 YYEKEE, per germline (reference sequence). The ends were cut back, 0 bases at V and 8 bases at J, with 9 bases in the middle. The CDR3 runs 13 residues. In nucleotides, the CDR3 is TGTGCCAGCAGCTTGGCTCGCGGGGATGAGCAGTTCTTC. Translated, it gives CASSLARGDEQFF. The full variable domain, with the rest looked up from reference TRBV5-5 and TRBJ2-1, is DAGVTQSPTHLIKTRGQQVTLRCSPISGHKSVSWYQQVLGQGPQFIFQYYEKEERGRGNFPDRFSARQFPNYSSELNVNALLLGDSALYLCASSLARGDEQFFGPGTRLTVL.

The V gene is TRBV5-1, the J gene TRBJ2-5; D remains ambiguous. V dropped 5 bases and J dropped 3 bases, with 11 bases sitting between them. The germline V gene has CDR1 SGHRS and CDR2 YFSETQ. This CDR3 has 13 amino acids. The CDR3 region is CASRTTFEETQYF. The CDR3 coding sequence is TGCGCCAGCAGGACAACATTTGAAGAGACCCAGTACTTC.

The CDR3 bases are TGTGCCAGCAGCGTAGATAGCGGGAGGGTGGGCTCCTACAATGAGCAGTTCTTC. Amino acid sequence: CASSVDSGRVGSYNEQFF. The rearrangement joins TRBV9 to TRBJ2-1; 11 bases match TRBD2. Losses at the gene ends were 0 bases for V and 0 bases for J; bases not matched to a gene: 5. CDR3 size: 18 residues. Per germline, CDR1 SGDLS and CDR2 YYNGEE.

V is TRBV5-5 and J is TRBJ1-1; D not resolved. V was clipped by 2 bases and J by 0 bases, with 8 bases between them. Germline lookup yields CDR1 SGHKS and CDR2 YYEKEE (reference sequence). The length of the CDR3 is 14 residues. CDR3: CASSLTTMNTEAFF. In DNA, the CDR3 is TGTGCCAGCAGCTTAACAACTATGAACACTGAAGCTTTCTTT.

The V call is TRBV6-1, the J call TRBJ2-7; D is perhaps TRBD1 (7 bases). The V gene's germline CDR1 is MNHNS and CDR2 SASEGT. V lost 7 bases, J lost 5 bases, and 15 bases lay in between. The CDR3 loop spans 13 amino acids. In DNA form, the CDR3 reads TGTGCCAGCATACGCAGGGGGGCCAACGAGCAGTACTTC. It is translated as CASIRRGANEQYF.

The rearrangement links TRBV19 to TRBJ2-7; weak D call: TRBD2 (6 bases). Germline assignment: CDR1 LNHDA and CDR2 SQIVND (reference sequence). V was clipped by 8 bases and J by 2 bases, with 16 bases between them. This CDR3 spans 14 amino acids. The CDR3 loop reads CASARRGPAYEQYF. The CDR3 region has the DNA TGTGCCAGTGCCAGGAGGGGTCCCGCCTACGAGCAGTACTTC.

This clone was seen once. The gene calls are TRBV28 and TRBJ2-2; 9 bases fit TRBD1. The germline CDR1 and CDR2 sequences are MDHEN and SYDVKM. V gave up 6 bases and J gave up 6 bases; unmatched junction bases: 8. This CDR3 contains 15 residues. The CDR3 DNA is TGTGCCAGCAGCCCCGGGACAGGGAGGGCCGGGGAGCTGTTTTTT. It encodes CASSPGTGRAGELFF. Looking up the rest from reference TRBV28 and TRBJ2-2 gives the full variable domain: DVKVTQSSRYLVKRTGEKVFLECVQDMDHENMFWYRQDPGLGLRLIYFSYDVKMKEKGDIPEGYSVSREKKERFSLILESASTNQTSMYLCASSPGTGRAGELFFGEGSRLTVL.

V and J are TRBV20-1 and TRBJ2-7; no reliable D call. Per the germline V gene, CDR1 is DFQATT and CDR2 is SNEGSKA (reference sequence). The CDR3 spans 11 residues. V was clipped by 8 bases and J by 1 base, with 9 bases between them. The CDR3 loop is CSTTQSYEQYF. In DNA form, the CDR3 reads TGCAGTACCACGCAGTCCTACGAGCAGTACTTC.

The genes are TRBV5-4 and TRBJ1-4; D not resolved. Germline CDR1 reads SGHNT; CDR2 reads YYREEE (reference sequence). Trimming stripped 0 bases from V and 7 bases from J, with 7 bases between. The length of the CDR3 is 13 residues. CDR3 loop: CASSLGAGEKLFF. Here the CDR3 DNA reads TGTGCCAGCAGCTTGGGGGCGGGTGAAAAACTGTTTTTT.

Concerning this clone itself: This sample also contains other DNA sequences that code for the same CDR3. The CDR3 bases are TGTGCCAGCAGCCTGGGACAGACGAACACTGAAGCTTTCTTT. This encodes CASSLGQTNTEAFF. V gene TRBV28 combines with J gene TRBJ1-1, with 7 bases that match TRBD1. The J segment lost 1 base and the V segment lost 6 bases, leaving 5 bases of the junction unmatched. Germline V gene lookup returns CDR1 MDHEN and CDR2 SYDVKM. The CDR3 consists of 14 residues.

V gene TRBV7-8 combines with J gene TRBJ2-7; 7 bases agree with TRBD2. Germline CDR1 reads SGHVS; CDR2 reads FQNEAQ. The V gene end was trimmed by 3 bases and the J gene end by 1 base; junction bases not matched to a gene: 6. The CDR3 loop spans 15 amino acids. In DNA form, the CDR3 reads TGTGCCAGCAGCTTCGGGGGAGGGAGTTCCTACGAGCAGTACTTC. It translates to CASSFGGGSSYEQYF.

The rearrangement joins TRBV28 to TRBJ2-7; a weak D match, TRBD1 (6 bases). The ends were cut back, 8 bases at V and 7 bases at J, with 21 bases in the middle. CDR3 length: 14 amino acids. Germline CDR1 MDHEN, CDR2 SYDVKM. CDR3: CASRLGGSPVEQYF. The CDR3 DNA reads TGTGCCAGCCGACTTGGGGGCAGCCCTGTGGAGCAGTACTTC.

This chain links TRBV5-6 with TRBJ2-7, with D possibly being TRBD2 (6 bases). CDR3 length equals 14 residues. CDR1 SGHDT and CDR2 YYEEEE come from the germline V gene. The V end lost 1 base, the J end lost 6 bases, and 14 bases lay between the germline ends. CDR3 nucleotide sequence: TGTGCCAGCAGCTTGTACACGGGAGTTATCGAGCAGTACTTC. This sequence encodes CASSLYTGVIEQYF.

V gene TRBV5-5 combines with J gene TRBJ1-3, with D uncertain. Germline values: CDR1 SGHKS, CDR2 YYEKEE (reference sequence). The CDR3 sequence is 14 residues long. Trimming removed 4 bases at V and 0 bases at J, with 8 bases between. As DNA, the CDR3 is TGTGCCAGCAGCCGGGTGGGCTCTGGAAACACCATATATTTT. It codes for CASSRVGSGNTIYF.